The sequence of this TCR beta chain was determined in a study of human thymus T cells. Study-wide points: Gene usage for V and J segments appeared biased in thymic and blood repertoires. As related research reported, thymic repertoires overlapped highly among unrelated individuals.

In the case of this clone: Its antigen is as yet unknown.

Surgeons resected thymus tissue during corrective heart surgery. Each of the donors was a healthy Finnish infant who was undergoing open corrective cardiac surgery for congenital heart defects. The CDR3 spans 14 residues. Per the germline V gene, CDR1 is LNHDA and CDR2 is SQIVND (reference sequence). Deletions cut 4 bases from V and 3 bases from J, with 9 bases between. Some clones are missing from TCRdb's copy, which holds only in-frame ones; the method was immunoSEQ multiplex PCR. The repertoire holds roughly 120,000 clones, with just under 95% as singletons. The TCR comes from a boy in the first two years of life with a congenital heart defect but otherwise immunologically healthy. The V call is TRBV19, the J call TRBJ1-4; D might be TRBD1 (6 bases). The sample consisted of thymus tissue. CDR3 bases: TGTGCCAGTAGTAGCAAGGGGGCTAATGAAAAACTGTTTTTT. Translating it yields CASSSKGANEKLFF.